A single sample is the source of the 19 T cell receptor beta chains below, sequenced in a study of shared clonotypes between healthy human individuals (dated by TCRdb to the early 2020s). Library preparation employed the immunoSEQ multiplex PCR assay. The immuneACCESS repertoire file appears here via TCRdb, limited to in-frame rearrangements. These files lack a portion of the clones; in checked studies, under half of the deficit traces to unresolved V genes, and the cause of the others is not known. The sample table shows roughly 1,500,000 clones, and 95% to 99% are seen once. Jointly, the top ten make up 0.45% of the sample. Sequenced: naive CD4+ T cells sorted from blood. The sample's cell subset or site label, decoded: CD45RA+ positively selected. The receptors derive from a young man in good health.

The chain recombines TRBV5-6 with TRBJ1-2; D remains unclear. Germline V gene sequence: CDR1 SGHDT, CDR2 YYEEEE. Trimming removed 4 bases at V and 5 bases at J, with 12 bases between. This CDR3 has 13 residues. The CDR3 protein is CASSHSGQYGYTF. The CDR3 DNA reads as TGTGCCAGCAGCCACTCGGGCCAGTATGGCTACACCTTC. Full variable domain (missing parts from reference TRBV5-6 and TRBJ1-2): DAGVTQSPTHLIKTRGQQVTLRCSPKSGHDTVSWYQQALGQGPQFIFQYYEEEERQRGNFPDRFSGHQFPNYSSELNVNALLLGDSALYLCASSHSGQYGYTFGSGTRLTVV.

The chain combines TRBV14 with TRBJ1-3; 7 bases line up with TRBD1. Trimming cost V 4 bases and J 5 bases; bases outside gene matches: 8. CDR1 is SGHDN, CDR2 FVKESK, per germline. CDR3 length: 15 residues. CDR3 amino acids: CASSPIGTVRNTIYF. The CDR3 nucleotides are TGTGCCAGCAGCCCTATCGGGACAGTTAGAAACACCATATATTTT.

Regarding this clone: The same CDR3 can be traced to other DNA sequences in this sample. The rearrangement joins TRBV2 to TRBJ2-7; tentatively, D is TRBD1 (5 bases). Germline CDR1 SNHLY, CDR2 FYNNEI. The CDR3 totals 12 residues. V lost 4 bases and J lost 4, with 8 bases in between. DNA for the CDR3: TGTGCCAGCAGTGGGCAGGGATACGAGCAGTACTTC. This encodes CASSGQGYEQYF.

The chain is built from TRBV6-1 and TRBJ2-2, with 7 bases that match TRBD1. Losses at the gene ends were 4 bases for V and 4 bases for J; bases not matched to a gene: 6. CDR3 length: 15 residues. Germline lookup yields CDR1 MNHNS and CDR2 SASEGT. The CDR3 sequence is CASSVFGTATGELFF. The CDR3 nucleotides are TGTGCCAGCAGTGTATTCGGGACAGCCACCGGGGAGCTGTTTTTT.

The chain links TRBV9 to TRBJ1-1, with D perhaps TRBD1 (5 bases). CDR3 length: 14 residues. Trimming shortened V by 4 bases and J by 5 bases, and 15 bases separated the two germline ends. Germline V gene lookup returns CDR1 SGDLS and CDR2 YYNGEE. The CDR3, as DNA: TGTGCCAGCAGCCTAGGACCTCAGGGAACTGAAGCTTTCTTT. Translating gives CASSLGPQGTEAFF.

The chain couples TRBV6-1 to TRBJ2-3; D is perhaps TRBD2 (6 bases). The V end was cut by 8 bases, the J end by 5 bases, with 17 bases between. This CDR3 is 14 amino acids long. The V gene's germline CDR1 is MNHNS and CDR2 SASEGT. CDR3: CASGPGDVRDTQYF. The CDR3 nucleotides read TGTGCCAGCGGGCCGGGAGACGTTCGAGATACGCAGTATTTT.

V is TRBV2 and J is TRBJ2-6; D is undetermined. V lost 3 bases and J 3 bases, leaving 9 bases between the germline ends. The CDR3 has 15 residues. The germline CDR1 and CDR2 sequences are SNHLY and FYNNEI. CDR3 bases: TGTGCCAGCAGTGACGTGGTTGGTGGGGCCAACGTCCTGACTTTC. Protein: CASSDVVGGANVLTF.

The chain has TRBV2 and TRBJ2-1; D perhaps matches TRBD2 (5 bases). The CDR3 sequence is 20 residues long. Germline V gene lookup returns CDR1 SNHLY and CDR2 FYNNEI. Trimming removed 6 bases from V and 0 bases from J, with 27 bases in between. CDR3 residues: CASSLTGPSDGMSSYNEQFF. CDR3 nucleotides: TGTGCCAGCAGCCTAACCGGGCCCTCCGACGGGATGAGCTCCTACAATGAGCAGTTCTTC. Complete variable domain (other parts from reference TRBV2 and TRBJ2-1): EPEVTQTPSHQVTQMGQEVILRCVPISNHLYFYWYRQILGQKVEFLVSFYNNEISEKSEIFDDQFSVERPDGSNFTLKIRSTKLEDSAMYFCASSLTGPSDGMSSYNEQFFGPGTRLTVL.

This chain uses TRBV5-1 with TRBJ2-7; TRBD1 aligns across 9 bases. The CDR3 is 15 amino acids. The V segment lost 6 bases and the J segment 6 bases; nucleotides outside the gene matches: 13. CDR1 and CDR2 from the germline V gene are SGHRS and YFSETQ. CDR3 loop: CASTSEGTGYSEQYF. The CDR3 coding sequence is TGCGCCAGCACCAGCGAAGGGACAGGGTATAGCGAGCAGTACTTC. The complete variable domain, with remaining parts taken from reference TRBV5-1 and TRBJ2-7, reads KAGVTQTPRYLIKTRGQQVTLSCSPISGHRSVSWYQQTPGQGLQFLFEYFSETQRNKGNFPGRFSGRQFSNSRSEMNVSTLELGDSALYLCASTSEGTGYSEQYFGPGTRLTVT.

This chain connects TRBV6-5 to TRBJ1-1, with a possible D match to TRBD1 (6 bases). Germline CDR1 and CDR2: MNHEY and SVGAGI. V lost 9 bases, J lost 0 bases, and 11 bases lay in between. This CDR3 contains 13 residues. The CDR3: CASYRQVNTEAFF. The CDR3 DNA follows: TGTGCCAGTTACCGACAGGTGAACACTGAAGCTTTCTTT.

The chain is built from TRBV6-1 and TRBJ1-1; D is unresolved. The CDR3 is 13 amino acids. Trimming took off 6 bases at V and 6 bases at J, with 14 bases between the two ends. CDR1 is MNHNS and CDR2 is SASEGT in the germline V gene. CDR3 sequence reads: CASRESAVAEAFF. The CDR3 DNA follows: TGTGCCAGCAGGGAGTCAGCGGTTGCTGAAGCTTTCTTT.

CDR3 in amino acids: CASSALAGSAYEQYF. CDR3 DNA: TGTGCCAGCAGCGCCTTAGCGGGATCGGCCTACGAGCAGTACTTC. The J gene is TRBJ2-7, the V gene TRBV7-9; 8 bases align to TRBD2. CDR3 length: 15 amino acids. J lost 2 bases, V lost 5 bases, and 8 bases had no gene match. CDR1 is SEHNR and CDR2 is FQNEAQ in the germline V gene (reference sequence).

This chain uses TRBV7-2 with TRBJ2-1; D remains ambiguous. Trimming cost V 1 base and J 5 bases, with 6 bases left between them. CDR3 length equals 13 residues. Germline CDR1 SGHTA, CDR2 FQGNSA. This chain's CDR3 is CASSLDYNNEQFF. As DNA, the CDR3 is TGTGCCAGCAGCTTAGACTACAACAATGAGCAGTTCTTC. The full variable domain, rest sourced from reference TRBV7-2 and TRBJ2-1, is GAGVSQSPSNKVTEKGKDVELRCDPISGHTALYWYRQSLGQGLEFLIYFQGNSAPDKSGLPSDRFSAERTGGSVSTLTIQRTQQEDSAVYLCASSLDYNNEQFFGPGTRLTVL.

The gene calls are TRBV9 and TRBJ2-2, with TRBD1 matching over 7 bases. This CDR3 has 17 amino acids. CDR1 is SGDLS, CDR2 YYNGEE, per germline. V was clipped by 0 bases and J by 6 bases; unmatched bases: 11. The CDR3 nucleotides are TGTGCCAGCAGCGTAGACCCCCCAGGGGGAATTGCCGGGGAGCTGTTTTTT. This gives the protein CASSVDPPGGIAGELFF.

CDR3 bases: TGTGCCAGCAAAACCCCGGGGGTAGAGACCCAGTACTTC. Translation: CASKTPGVETQYF. The chain joins TRBV27 to TRBJ2-5; D is perhaps TRBD2 (6 bases). The CDR3 sequence is 13 residues long. CDR1 and CDR2 (germline): MNHEY, SMNVEV (reference sequence). Trimming shortened V by 7 bases and J by 4 bases, and 13 bases separated the two germline ends.

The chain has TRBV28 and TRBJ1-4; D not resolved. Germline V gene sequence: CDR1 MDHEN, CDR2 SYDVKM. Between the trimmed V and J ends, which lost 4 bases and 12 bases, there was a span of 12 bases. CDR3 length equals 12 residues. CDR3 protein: CASSSPSKELFF. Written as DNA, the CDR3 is TGTGCCAGCAGTTCTCCCTCAAAGGAACTGTTTTTT.

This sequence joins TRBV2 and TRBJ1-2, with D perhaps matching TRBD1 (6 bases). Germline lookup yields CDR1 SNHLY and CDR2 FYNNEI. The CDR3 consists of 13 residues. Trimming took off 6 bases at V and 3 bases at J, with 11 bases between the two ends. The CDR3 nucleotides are TGTGCCAGCAGCCTAAAGGGGGACTATGGCTACACCTTC. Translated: CASSLKGDYGYTF.

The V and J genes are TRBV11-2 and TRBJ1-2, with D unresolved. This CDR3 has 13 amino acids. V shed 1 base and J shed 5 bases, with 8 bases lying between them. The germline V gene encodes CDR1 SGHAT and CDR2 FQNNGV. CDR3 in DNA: TGTGCCAGCAGCTTAGTAGGCCCTTATGGCTACACCTTC. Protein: CASSLVGPYGYTF.

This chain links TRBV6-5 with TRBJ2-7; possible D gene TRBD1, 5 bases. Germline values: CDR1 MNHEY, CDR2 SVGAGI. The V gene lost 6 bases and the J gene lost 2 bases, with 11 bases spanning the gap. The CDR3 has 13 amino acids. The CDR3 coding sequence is TGTGCCAGCAGCAGACAGAGGACCTACGAGCAGTACTTC. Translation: CASSRQRTYEQYF.